Here is one T cell receptor beta chain with its context. The antigen it binds to is not known. No quality values exist for individual bases; no much larger clone is one base distant. The collaborating institutions used their own protocols to collect whole blood in K2EDTA tubes. Collaborator samples were shipped for TCRbeta analysis as frozen whole blood, isolated PBMCs, or DNA extracted from either sample type. TCRbeta CDR3 regions were amplified from genomic DNA by means of the immunoSEQ Assay, a bias-controlled multiplex PCR. Per the source publication's procedure: Nucleated cell counts per sample were estimated from amplification of reference gene primers within the assay. To quantify the absolute abundance of each unique TCRbeta CDR3 rearrangement, sequence reads were collapsed and filtered. For each sample, productive Simpson clonality was calculated as the square root of Simpson's diversity index over productive rearrangements. TCRdb provides this immuneACCESS table in a form limited to in-frame rearrangements. Some clones are lacking; in checked studies, under half of them reflect an unresolved V gene, and why the rest are absent is not known. That table supplies the V and J calls and clone size; D and trimming were determined from the DNA. The sample table shows 150,000 to 200,000 clones, and under 85% are seen once. 2.8% of the sample belongs to the ten largest clones.

The CDR3 numbers 15 residues from cysteine through phenylalanine. Only the CDR3 portion is preserved as DNA: 45 bases, with reading frame beginning at the first base. Unmatched junction bases come to 8, with V trimmed by 3 bases and J by 5 bases. CDR1 and CDR2 were assigned from the germline V gene as MGHRA and YSYEKL. The entry originates in a study of blood T cell repertoires in COVID-19 (dated by TCRdb to the early 2020s). Study-wide context: Samples from collaborators originated in the United States, Italy and Spain and spanned both the acute and convalescent phases of COVID-19. The repertoires were released in a freely available public database intended as a resource for research on the immune response to SARS-CoV-2. Subjects who had been exposed to COVID-19, were actively infected with it, or had recovered from it provided the deeply sampled blood TCRbeta repertoires that made up the dataset. The sample metadata nearly always contained a de-identified subject ID, COVID-19 status, age in years and sex. Where HLA class I and class II types were available, the types were taken from metadata supplied by the sample provider, not from assay-based typing. Samples were obtained from the ongoing ImmuneRACE study (first 160 participants) and from 1,000 to 1,500 subjects provided by 6 global collaborators. The prospective study material was composed of cDNA or gDNA derived from T cells, B-cell-depleted T cells, or PBMCs.

Findings and caveats that apply to the study as a whole: Clinical and demographic metadata were provided uncurated, with the amount varying by source and participant.

The chain uses TRBV4-1 and TRBJ2-7, and 9 junctional nucleotides match TRBD1. Material: peripheral blood. The receptor comes from a man between 65 and 80 years old with acute or convalescent COVID-19. The nucleotide sequence is TGCGCCAGCAGCCACGGGGGACAGGGCAGAGACGAGCAGTACTTC. Translated, it gives CASSHGGQGRDEQYF.